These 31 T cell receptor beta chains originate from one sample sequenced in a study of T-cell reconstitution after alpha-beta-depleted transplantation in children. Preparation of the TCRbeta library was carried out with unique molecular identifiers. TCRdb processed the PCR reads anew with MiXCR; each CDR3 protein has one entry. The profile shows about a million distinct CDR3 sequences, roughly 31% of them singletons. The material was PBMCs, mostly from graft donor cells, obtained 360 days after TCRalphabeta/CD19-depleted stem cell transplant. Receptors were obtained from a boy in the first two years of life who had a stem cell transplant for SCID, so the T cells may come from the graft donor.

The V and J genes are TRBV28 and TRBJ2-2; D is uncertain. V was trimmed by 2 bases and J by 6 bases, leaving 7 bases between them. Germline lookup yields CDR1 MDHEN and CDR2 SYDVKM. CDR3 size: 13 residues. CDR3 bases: TGTGCCAGCAGTTTACTCGCGTCCGGGGAGCTGTTTTTT. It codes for CASSLLASGELFF.

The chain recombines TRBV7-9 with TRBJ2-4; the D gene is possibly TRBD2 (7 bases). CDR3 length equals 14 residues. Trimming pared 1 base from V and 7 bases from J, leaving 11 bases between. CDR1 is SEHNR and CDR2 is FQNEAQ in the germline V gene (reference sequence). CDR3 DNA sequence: TGTGCCAGCAGCTTAGGGGGGGGGGCGAACATTCAGTACTTC. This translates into CASSLGGGANIQYF.

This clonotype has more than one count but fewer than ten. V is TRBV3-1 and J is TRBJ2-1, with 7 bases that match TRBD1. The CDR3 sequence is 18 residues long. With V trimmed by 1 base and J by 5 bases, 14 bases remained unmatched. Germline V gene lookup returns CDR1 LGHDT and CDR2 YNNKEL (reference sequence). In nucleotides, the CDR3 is TGTGCCAGCAGCCAAGTCAGGGGGTCACGCAAGACGGACAATGAGCAGTTCTTC. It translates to CASSQVRGSRKTDNEQFF.

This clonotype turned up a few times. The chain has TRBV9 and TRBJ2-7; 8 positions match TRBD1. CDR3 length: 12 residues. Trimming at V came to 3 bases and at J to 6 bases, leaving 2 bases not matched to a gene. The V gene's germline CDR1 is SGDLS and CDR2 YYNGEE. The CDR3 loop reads CASSETGVEQYF. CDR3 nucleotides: TGTGCCAGCAGCGAGACAGGGGTCGAGCAGTACTTC.

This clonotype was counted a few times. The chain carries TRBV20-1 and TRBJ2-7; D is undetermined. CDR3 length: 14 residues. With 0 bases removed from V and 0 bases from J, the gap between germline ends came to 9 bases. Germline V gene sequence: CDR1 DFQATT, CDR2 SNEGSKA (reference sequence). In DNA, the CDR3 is TGCAGTGCTAGAGAAGGCGCGTCCTCCTACGAGCAGTACTTC. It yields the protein CSAREGASSYEQYF.

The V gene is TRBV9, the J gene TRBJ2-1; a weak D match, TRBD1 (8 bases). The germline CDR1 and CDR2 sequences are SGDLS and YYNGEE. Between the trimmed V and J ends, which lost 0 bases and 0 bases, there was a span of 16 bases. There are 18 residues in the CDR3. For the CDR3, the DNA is TGTGCCAGCAGCGTAGAGCGGCGGGGGACAGGCTCCTACAATGAGCAGTTCTTC. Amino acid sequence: CASSVERRGTGSYNEQFF. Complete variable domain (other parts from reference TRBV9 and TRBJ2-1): DSGVTQTPKHLITATGQRVTLRCSPRSGDLSVYWYQQSLDQGLQFLIQYYNGEERAKGNILERFSAQQFPDLHSELNLSSLELGDSALYFCASSVERRGTGSYNEQFFGPGTRLTVL.

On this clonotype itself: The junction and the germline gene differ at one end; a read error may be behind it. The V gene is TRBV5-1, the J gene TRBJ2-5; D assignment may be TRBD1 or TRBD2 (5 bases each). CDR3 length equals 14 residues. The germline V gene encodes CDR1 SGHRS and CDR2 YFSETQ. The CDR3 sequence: CASSLGTNQETQYF. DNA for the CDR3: TGTGCCAGCAGCTTAGGGACCAACCAAGAGACCCAGTACTTC.

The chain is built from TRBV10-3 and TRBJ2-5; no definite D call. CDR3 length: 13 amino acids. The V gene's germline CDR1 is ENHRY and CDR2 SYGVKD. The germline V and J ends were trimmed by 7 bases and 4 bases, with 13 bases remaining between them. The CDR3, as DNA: TGTGCCATCAATGATGTTGATTTAGAGACCCAGTACTTC. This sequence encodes CAINDVDLETQYF.

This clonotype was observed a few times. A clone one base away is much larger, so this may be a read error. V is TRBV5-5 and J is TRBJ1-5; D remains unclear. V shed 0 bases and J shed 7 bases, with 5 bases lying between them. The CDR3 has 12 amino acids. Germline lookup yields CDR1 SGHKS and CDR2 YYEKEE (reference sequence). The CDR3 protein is CASSLGEQPQHF. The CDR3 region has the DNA TGTGCCAGCAGCTTGGGGGAGCAGCCCCAGCATTTT. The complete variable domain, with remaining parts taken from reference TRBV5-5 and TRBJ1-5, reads DAGVTQSPTHLIKTRGQQVTLRCSPISGHKSVSWYQQVLGQGPQFIFQYYEKEERGRGNFPDRFSARQFPNYSSELNVNALLLGDSALYLCASSLGEQPQHFGDGTRLSIL.

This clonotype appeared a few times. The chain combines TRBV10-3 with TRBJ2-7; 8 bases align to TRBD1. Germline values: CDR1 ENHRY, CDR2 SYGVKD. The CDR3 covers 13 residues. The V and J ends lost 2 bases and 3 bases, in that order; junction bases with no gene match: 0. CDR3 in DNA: TGTGCCATCAGTGAGGGACAGGGCTACGAGCAGTACTTC. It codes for CAISEGQGYEQYF.

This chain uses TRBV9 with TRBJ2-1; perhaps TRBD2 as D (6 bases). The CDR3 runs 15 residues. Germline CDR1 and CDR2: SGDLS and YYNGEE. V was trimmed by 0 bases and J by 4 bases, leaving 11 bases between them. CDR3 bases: TGTGCCAGCAGCGTAGGCGGGGCAGGTTACAATGAGCAGTTCTTC. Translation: CASSVGGAGYNEQFF.

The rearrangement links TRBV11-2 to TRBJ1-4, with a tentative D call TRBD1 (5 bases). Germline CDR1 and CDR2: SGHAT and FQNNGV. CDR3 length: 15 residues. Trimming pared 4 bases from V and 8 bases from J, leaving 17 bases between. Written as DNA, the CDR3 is TGTGCCAGCAGCTCCAACGGGGCCTCGGGCGAAAAACTGTTTTTT. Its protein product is CASSSNGASGEKLFF.

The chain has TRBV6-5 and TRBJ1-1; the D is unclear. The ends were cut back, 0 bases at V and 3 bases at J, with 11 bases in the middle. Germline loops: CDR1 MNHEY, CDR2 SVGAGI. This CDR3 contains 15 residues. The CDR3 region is CASSYSMEGDTEAFF. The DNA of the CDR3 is TGTGCCAGCAGTTACTCGATGGAGGGCGACACTGAAGCTTTCTTT.

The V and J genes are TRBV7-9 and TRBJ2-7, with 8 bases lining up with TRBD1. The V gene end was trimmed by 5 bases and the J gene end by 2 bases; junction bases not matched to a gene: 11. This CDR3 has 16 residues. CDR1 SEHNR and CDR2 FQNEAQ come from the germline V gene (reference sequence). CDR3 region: CASSPLPGQEPYEQYF. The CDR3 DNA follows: TGTGCCAGCAGCCCGTTACCGGGACAGGAGCCCTACGAGCAGTACTTC.

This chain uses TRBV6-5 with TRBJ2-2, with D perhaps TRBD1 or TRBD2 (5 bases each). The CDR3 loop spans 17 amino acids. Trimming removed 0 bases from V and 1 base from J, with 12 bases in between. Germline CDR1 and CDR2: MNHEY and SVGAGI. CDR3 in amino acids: CASSYSIAGGNTGELFF. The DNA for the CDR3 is TGTGCCAGCAGTTACTCGATTGCTGGGGGGAACACCGGGGAGCTGTTTTTT.

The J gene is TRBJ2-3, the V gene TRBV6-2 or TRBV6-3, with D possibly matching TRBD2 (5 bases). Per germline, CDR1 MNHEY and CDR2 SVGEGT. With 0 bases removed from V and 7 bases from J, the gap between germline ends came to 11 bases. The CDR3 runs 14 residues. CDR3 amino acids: CASSYSIGLNTQYF. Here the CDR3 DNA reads TGTGCCAGCAGTTACTCGATTGGACTTAATACGCAGTATTTT.

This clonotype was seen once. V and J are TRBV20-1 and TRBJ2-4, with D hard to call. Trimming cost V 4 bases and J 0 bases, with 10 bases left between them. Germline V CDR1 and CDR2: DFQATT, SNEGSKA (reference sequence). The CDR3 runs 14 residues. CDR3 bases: TGCAGTGCTACGACCCAACTAGCCAAAAACATTCAGTACTTC. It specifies CSATTQLAKNIQYF.

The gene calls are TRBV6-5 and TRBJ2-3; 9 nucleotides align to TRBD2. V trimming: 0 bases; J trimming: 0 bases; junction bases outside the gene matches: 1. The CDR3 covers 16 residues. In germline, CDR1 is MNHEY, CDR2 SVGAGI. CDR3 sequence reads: CASSYSRGGSTDTQYF. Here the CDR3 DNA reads TGTGCCAGCAGTTACTCGCGGGGGGGAAGCACAGATACGCAGTATTTT.

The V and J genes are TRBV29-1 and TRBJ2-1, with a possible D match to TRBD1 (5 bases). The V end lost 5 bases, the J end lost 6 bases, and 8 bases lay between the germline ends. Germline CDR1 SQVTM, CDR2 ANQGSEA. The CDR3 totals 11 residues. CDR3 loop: CSVYRLNEQFF. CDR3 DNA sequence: TGCAGCGTTTACAGGCTCAATGAGCAGTTCTTC.

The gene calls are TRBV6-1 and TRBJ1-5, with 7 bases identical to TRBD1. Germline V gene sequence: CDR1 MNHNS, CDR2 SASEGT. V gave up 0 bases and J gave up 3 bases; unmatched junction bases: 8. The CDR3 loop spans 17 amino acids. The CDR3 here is CASSEALPTGNNQPQHF. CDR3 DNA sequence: TGTGCCAGCAGTGAAGCGCTTCCGACAGGGAACAATCAGCCCCAGCATTTT.

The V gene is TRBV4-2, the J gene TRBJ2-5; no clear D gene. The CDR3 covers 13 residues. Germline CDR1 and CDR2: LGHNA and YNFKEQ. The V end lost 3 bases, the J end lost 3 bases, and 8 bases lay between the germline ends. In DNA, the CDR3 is TGTGCCAGCAGCCACGGTAGGGAAGAGACCCAGTACTTC. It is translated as CASSHGREETQYF.

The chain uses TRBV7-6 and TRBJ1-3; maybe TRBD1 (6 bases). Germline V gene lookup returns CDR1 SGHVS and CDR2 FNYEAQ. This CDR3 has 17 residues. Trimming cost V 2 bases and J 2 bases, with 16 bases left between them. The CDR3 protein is CASSLRATGSPGNTIYF. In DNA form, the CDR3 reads TGTGCCAGCAGCTTACGAGCAACAGGGTCCCCTGGAAACACCATATATTTT. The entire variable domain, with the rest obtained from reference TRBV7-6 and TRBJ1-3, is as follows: GAGVSQSPRYKVTKRGQDVALRCDPISGHVSLYWYRQALGQGPEFLTYFNYEAQQDKSGLPNDRFSAERPEGSISTLTIQRTEQRDSAMYRCASSLRATGSPGNTIYFGEGSWLTVV.

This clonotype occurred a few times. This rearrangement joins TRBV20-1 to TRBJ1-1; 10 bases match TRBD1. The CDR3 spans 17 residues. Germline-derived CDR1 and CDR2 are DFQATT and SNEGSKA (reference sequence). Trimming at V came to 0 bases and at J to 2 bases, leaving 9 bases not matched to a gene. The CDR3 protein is CSARDRGQGTVNTEAFF. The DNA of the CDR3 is TGCAGTGCTAGAGACCGGGGACAGGGGACGGTTAACACTGAAGCTTTCTTT.

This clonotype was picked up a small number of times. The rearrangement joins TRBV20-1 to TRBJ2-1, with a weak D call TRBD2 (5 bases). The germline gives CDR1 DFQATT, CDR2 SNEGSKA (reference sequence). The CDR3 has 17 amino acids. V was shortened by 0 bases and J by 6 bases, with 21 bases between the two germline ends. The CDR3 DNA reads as TGCAGTGCTAGAGATCAGGCTATACTGTTCCGGGGCAATGAGCAGTTCTTC. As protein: CSARDQAILFRGNEQFF.

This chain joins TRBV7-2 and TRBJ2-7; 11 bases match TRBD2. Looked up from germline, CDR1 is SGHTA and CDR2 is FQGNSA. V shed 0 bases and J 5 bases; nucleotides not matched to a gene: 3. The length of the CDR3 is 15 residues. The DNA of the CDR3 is TGTGCCAGCAGCTTAGCTAGCGGGGGGGCCGACGAGCAGTACTTC. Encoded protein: CASSLASGGADEQYF. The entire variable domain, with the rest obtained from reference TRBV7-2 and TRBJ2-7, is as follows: GAGVSQSPSNKVTEKGKDVELRCDPISGHTALYWYRQSLGQGLEFLIYFQGNSAPDKSGLPSDRFSAERTGGSVSTLTIQRTQQEDSAVYLCASSLASGGADEQYFGPGTRLTVT.

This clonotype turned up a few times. The CDR3: CASSQVNKETQYF. The CDR3 DNA reads as TGTGCCAGCAGCCAAGTTAATAAAGAGACCCAGTACTTC. The chain is built from TRBV3-1 and TRBJ2-5; no firm D call. The CDR3 totals 13 residues. Trimming took off 1 base at V and 3 bases at J, with 6 bases between the two ends. CDR1 LGHDT and CDR2 YNNKEL come from the germline V gene (reference sequence).

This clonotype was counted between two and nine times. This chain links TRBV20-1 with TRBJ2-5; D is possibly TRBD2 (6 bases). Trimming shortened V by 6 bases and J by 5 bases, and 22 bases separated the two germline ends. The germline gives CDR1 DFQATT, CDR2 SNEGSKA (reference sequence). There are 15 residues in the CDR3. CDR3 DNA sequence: TGCAGTGCCCTCGATTGGGCCAAGGGGACTGAGACCCAGTACTTC. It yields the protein CSALDWAKGTETQYF.

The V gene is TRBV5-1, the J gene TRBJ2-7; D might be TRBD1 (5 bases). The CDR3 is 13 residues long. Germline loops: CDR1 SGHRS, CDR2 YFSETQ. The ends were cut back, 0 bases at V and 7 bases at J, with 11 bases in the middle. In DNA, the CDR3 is TGCGCCAGCAGCTTGGGACAGCATAGGGAGCAGTACTTC. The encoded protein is CASSLGQHREQYF.

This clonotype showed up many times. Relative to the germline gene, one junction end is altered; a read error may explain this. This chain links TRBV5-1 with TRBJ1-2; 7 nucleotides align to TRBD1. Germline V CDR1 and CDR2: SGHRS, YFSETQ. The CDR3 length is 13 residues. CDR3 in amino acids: CASSPGTVYGYTF. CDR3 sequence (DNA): TGTGCCAGCAGCCCCGGGACAGTTTATGGCTACACCTTC.

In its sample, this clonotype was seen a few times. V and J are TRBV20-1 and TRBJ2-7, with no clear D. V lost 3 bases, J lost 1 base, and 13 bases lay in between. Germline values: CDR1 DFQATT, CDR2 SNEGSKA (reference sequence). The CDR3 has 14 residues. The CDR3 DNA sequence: TGCAGTGCTAGTCCCACACGGAGATCCTACGAGCAGTACTTC. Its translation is CSASPTRRSYEQYF.

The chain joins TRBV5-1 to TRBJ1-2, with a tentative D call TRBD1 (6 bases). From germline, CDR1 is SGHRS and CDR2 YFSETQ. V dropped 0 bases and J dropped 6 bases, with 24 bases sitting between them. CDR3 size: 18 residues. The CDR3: CASSLVGEPTSRGDGYTF. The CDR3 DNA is TGCGCCAGCAGCTTGGTGGGGGAGCCGACCTCCAGGGGAGATGGCTACACCTTC.